This T cell receptor beta chain was documented in a study of radiotherapy plus CTLA-4 blockade in lung cancer. General study results and limits: After radiotherapy and ipilimumab, tumor-derived clones expanded in peripheral blood. Reported findings show early blood T cell clone dynamics, with interferon-beta, best predicted response.

Profiling relied on immunoSEQ multiplex PCR, and the TCRdb table lists in-frame clones only, not all of them. The data contain about 60,000 clones, 77% of them singletons. About this clone: Its specificity is not known.

The V and J ends lost 1 base and 9 bases, in that order; junction bases with no gene match: 4. Germline V gene sequence: CDR1 MNHNS, CDR2 SASEGT. CDR3 length equals 13 residues. This chain uses TRBV6-1 with TRBJ1-1; TRBD1 matches 8 bases. The sequence was collected from a human donor with non-small cell lung cancer who had a partial response to radiotherapy plus ipilimumab. The material sequenced was peripheral blood, taken from a patient treated with radiotherapy plus ipilimumab. The CDR3 reads CASSEGRGQKAFF. DNA of the CDR3: TGTGCCAGCAGTGAAGGCAGGGGGCAGAAAGCTTTCTTT.